A single sample is the source of the 5 T cell receptor beta chains below, sequenced in a study of graft-versus-host responses after intestinal transplantation. TCRdb's copy holds only in-frame clones and misses some; the assay was immunoSEQ multiplex PCR. The data hold some 11,000 clones, with approximately 93% observed a single time. The sample was PBMCs, taken just under 110 days after intestinal transplant. Source of these receptors: a human patient who received an intestinal transplant, so some T cells may come from the graft donor.

This chain uses TRBV29-1 with TRBJ2-3; TRBD1 aligns across 7 bases. Germline CDR1 and CDR2: SQVTM and ANQGSEA. The V and J ends lost 7 bases and 2 bases, in that order; junction bases with no gene match: 15. The CDR3 is made up of 16 amino acids. The CDR3 sequence is CSARSPDRVDTDTQYF. In DNA form, the CDR3 reads TGCAGCGCTCGATCCCCCGACAGGGTGGACACAGATACGCAGTATTTT.

This clone was seen once. The V call is TRBV13, the J call TRBJ2-5; D not resolved. The germline CDR1 and CDR2 sequences are PRHDT and FYEKMQ (reference sequence). Deletions cut 3 bases from V and 2 bases from J, with 10 bases between. The CDR3 is 14 amino acids. The DNA for the CDR3 is TGTGCCAGCAGCTTGCAAGCTCCTCAAGAGACCCAGTACTTC. This translates into CASSLQAPQETQYF.

The chain has TRBV6-6 and TRBJ1-1; D ambiguous. The CDR3 has 12 residues. Germline loops: CDR1 MNHNY, CDR2 SVGAGI (reference sequence). V was shortened by 7 bases and J by 1 base, with 7 bases between the two germline ends. The DNA of the CDR3 is TGTGCCAGCAACGCGGGGAACACTGAAGCTTTCTTT. This sequence encodes CASNAGNTEAFF.

The V gene is TRBV6-6, the J gene TRBJ1-1; D ambiguous. The CDR3 is made up of 12 amino acids. Germline V gene data show CDR1 as MNHNY and CDR2 as SVGAGI (reference sequence). Trimming cost V 6 bases and J 2 bases, with 7 bases left between them. The CDR3 DNA reads as TGTGCCAGCAGCCTAGAAAACACTGAAGCTTTCTTT. Its protein is CASSLENTEAFF.

The chain has TRBV2 and TRBJ2-7; D not resolved. The germline V and J ends were trimmed by 2 bases and 5 bases, with 19 bases remaining between them. The CDR3 contains 16 residues. Looked up from germline, CDR1 is SNHLY and CDR2 is FYNNEI. CDR3 amino acids: CASSEWNRPSIDEQYF. As DNA, the CDR3 is TGTGCCAGCAGTGAATGGAACCGCCCATCGATCGACGAGCAGTACTTC.